These 10 T cell receptor beta chains were all obtained from the same sample, sequenced in a study of blood T cell repertoires in COVID-19. The data were produced by immunoSEQ multiplex PCR, yet TCRdb's version contains in-frame clones alone and is incomplete. The table lists about 190,000 clones, 90% of them singletons. The sample was peripheral blood. The receptors stem from a man between 45 and 60 years old with acute or convalescent COVID-19.

The chain employs TRBV28 and TRBJ1-2; 9 nucleotides agree with TRBD1. Germline V gives CDR1 MDHEN, CDR2 SYDVKM. This CDR3 is 15 amino acids long. V lost 7 bases and J lost 5; bases outside the gene matches: 11. The CDR3 bases are TGTGCCAGCACGAAGGGACAGGGAAGGGTGTATGGCTACACCTTC. This encodes CASTKGQGRVYGYTF.

The J gene is TRBJ1-5, the V gene TRBV28; no clear D. The V end was cut by 3 bases, the J end by 5 bases, with 5 bases between. The CDR3 consists of 12 residues. The germline CDR1 and CDR2 sequences are MDHEN and SYDVKM. The CDR3 DNA sequence: TGTGCCAGCAGTTTCTCAGATCAGCCCCAGCATTTT. Translated: CASSFSDQPQHF.

The rearrangement uses TRBV4-2 and TRBJ1-4, with 8 bases matching TRBD1. The CDR3 totals 18 residues. Losses at the gene ends were 4 bases for V and 7 bases for J; bases not matched to a gene: 17. Germline V gene sequence: CDR1 LGHNA, CDR2 YNFKEQ. The CDR3 spells CASSLNPHGQGTSEKLFF. The CDR3 bases are TGTGCCAGCAGCCTCAACCCCCACGGACAGGGCACGAGTGAAAAACTGTTTTTT.

The chain employs TRBV5-5 and TRBJ1-2; 9 nucleotides align to TRBD1. The CDR3 is 16 residues long. With V trimmed by 4 bases and J by 4 bases, 11 bases remained unmatched. Germline V gives CDR1 SGHKS, CDR2 YYEKEE (reference sequence). CDR3 bases: TGTGCCAGCAGCAACACCGGGACAGGGTTGACCTATGGCTACACCTTC. Residues: CASSNTGTGLTYGYTF.

This clone was seen just once. The gene calls are TRBV2 and TRBJ1-3; D unresolved. CDR3 length equals 12 residues. Germline lookup yields CDR1 SNHLY and CDR2 FYNNEI. V was shortened by 8 bases and J by 0 bases, with 5 bases between the two germline ends. The CDR3 loop is CASSFSGNTIYF. In DNA, the CDR3 is TGTGCCAGCTCATTCTCTGGAAACACCATATATTTT.

This rearrangement joins TRBV13 to TRBJ2-3; 8 bases are shared with TRBD2. The CDR3 is made up of 16 amino acids. From germline, CDR1 is PRHDT and CDR2 FYEKMQ (reference sequence). Trimming at V came to 6 bases and at J to 4 bases, leaving 12 bases not matched to a gene. DNA for the CDR3: TGTGCCAGCAGGCCACCCACGGGAGGGCCAGCAGATACGCAGTATTTT. This translates into CASRPPTGGPADTQYF. Together with reference TRBV13 and TRBJ2-3, the CDR3 gives the full variable domain: AAGVIQSPRHLIKEKRETATLKCYPIPRHDTVYWYQQGPGQDPQFLISFYEKMQSDKGSIPDRFSAQQFSDYHSELNMSSLELGDSALYFCASRPPTGGPADTQYFGPGTRLTVL.

The chain couples TRBV7-3 to TRBJ1-3, with D uncertain. Per the germline V gene, CDR1 is SGHTA and CDR2 is FQGTGA. The CDR3 spans 15 residues. V was trimmed by 2 bases and J by 0 bases, leaving 8 bases between them. The chain's CDR3 is CASSLRGTSGNTIYF. CDR3 DNA sequence: TGTGCCAGCAGCTTACGCGGAACCTCTGGAAACACCATATATTTT. The full variable domain, with the rest looked up from reference TRBV7-3 and TRBJ1-3, is GAGVSQTPSNKVTEKGKYVELRCDPISGHTALYWYRQSLGQGPEFLIYFQGTGAADDSGLPNDRFFAVRPEGSVSTLKIQRTERGDSAVYLCASSLRGTSGNTIYFGEGSWLTVV.

This clone was picked up a small number of times. The rearrangement uses TRBV11-2 and TRBJ2-2; tentatively, D is TRBD1 (5 bases). V lost 8 bases, J lost 4 bases, and 14 bases lay in between. This CDR3 has 14 residues. Germline lookup yields CDR1 SGHAT and CDR2 FQNNGV. The CDR3 region is CASDQGLATGELFF. CDR3 sequence (DNA): TGTGCCAGCGATCAGGGCCTTGCCACCGGGGAGCTGTTTTTT.

The rearrangement links TRBV6-5 to TRBJ1-1; the D gene is possibly TRBD1 (5 bases). Germline V gives CDR1 MNHEY, CDR2 SVGAGI. With 3 bases removed from V and 3 bases from J, the gap between germline ends came to 11 bases. CDR3 length: 14 amino acids. This chain's CDR3 is CASSYRGIDTEAFF. For the CDR3, the DNA is TGTGCCAGCAGTTATCGGGGGATTGACACTGAAGCTTTCTTT.

The chain employs TRBV27 and TRBJ2-1; TRBD2 matches at 9 bases. The CDR3 extends over 13 amino acids. CDR1 and CDR2 (germline): MNHEY, SMNVEV (reference sequence). The J segment lost 6 bases and the V segment lost 6 bases, leaving 3 bases of the junction unmatched. CDR3 amino acids: CASRAGGTNEQFF. CDR3 coding DNA: TGTGCCAGCAGAGCGGGAGGCACCAATGAGCAGTTCTTC.